This T cell receptor beta chain came from a study of shared clonotypes between healthy human individuals. Whole-study context: The plates for each donor numbered three CD4 naive, three CD4 memory, two CD8 naive and one CD8 memory.

Into CD45RA+ naive and CD45RA-negative memory subsets, the CD4+ cells were split. Germline V gene sequence: CDR1 MNHEY, CDR2 SVGAGI. The CDR3 consists of 14 residues. V dropped 5 bases and J dropped 4; count of bases not matched to a gene: 6. The study ran the assay at deep level. It was around 190 ng DNA, 31,000 or so T cell genomes, that sorted-subset replicate PCRs used. The protocol was immunoSEQ multiplex PCR, while the TCRdb copy is restricted to in-frame clones and leaves out a portion. The profile shows about 2,500,000 clones, around 90% of them singletons. This clonotype originated in a young man in good health. The V and J genes are TRBV6-5 and TRBJ1-2; 8 bases map to TRBD1. Sequencing was done on a sample of naive CD4+ T cells sorted from blood. Subset of the sample: CD45RA+ positively selected. The chain's CDR3 is CASSDRGSSYGYTF. CDR3 DNA sequence: TGTGCCAGCAGTGACAGGGGTAGTAGCTATGGCTACACCTTC.